These T cell receptor beta chains were read from a single sample in a study of OX40 agonist ivuxolimab in advanced cancers. Sequenced by immunoSEQ multiplex PCR; TCRdb stores in-frame clones only, minus some. This table has some 83,000 clones, approximately 90% appearing once. The sample consisted of CD4+ or CD8+ T cells sorted from blood, taken in a trial of the OX40 agonist ivuxolimab. All receptors come from an adult with an advanced solid tumor such as melanoma, head and neck, liver or kidney cancer. Both conserved end residues are part of each CDR3. Each record gives: J gene, V gene, CDR3 protein.

j_call: TRBJ1-5
v_call: TRBV28
cdr3_aa: CASSSADSSNSNQPQHF

j_call: TRBJ1-4
v_call: TRBV7-9
cdr3_aa: CASTQQGAREKLFF

j_call: TRBJ1-1
v_call: TRBV11-3
cdr3_aa: CASSSTGAGTEAFF

j_call: TRBJ2-1
v_call: TRBV6-6
cdr3_aa: CASSYSPTANEQFF

j_call: TRBJ2-7
v_call: TRBV6-5
cdr3_aa: CASGTTSGIKYEQYF

j_call: TRBJ2-1
v_call: TRBV2
cdr3_aa: CASGGANEQFF

j_call: TRBJ2-2
v_call: TRBV7-3
cdr3_aa: CASSTGTNTGELFF

j_call: TRBJ2-3
v_call: TRBV2
cdr3_aa: CASKVEYTDTQYF

j_call: TRBJ1-5
v_call: TRBV6-1
cdr3_aa: CASSENGDTPQHF

j_call: TRBJ1-4
v_call: TRBV7-9
cdr3_aa: CASSFGATNEKLFF

j_call: TRBJ2-2
v_call: TRBV4-1
cdr3_aa: CASSLRSHRGGRTGELFF

j_call: TRBJ2-5
v_call: TRBV18
cdr3_aa: CASSTLGTGEETQYF

j_call: TRBJ2-1
v_call: TRBV29-1
cdr3_aa: CSVEGSSGSLGEQFF

j_call: TRBJ2-2
v_call: TRBV7-8
cdr3_aa: CASSRSGTTLSELFF

j_call: TRBJ2-7
v_call: TRBV4-3
cdr3_aa: CASSQDSTATYEQYF

j_call: TRBJ2-5
v_call: TRBV5-1
cdr3_aa: CASGFPWGNEDQETQYF

j_call: TRBJ2-7
v_call: TRBV7-2
cdr3_aa: CASSSSGSMSYEQYF

j_call: TRBJ1-4
v_call: TRBV5-1
cdr3_aa: CASSPRQGTNEKLFF

j_call: TRBJ1-2
v_call: TRBV19
cdr3_aa: CASSIGVRVGYTF

j_call: TRBJ1-5
v_call: TRBV6-5
cdr3_aa: CASSPTDSNQPQHF

j_call: TRBJ1-5
v_call: TRBV28
cdr3_aa: CASTRDLRGQPQHF

j_call: TRBJ2-3
v_call: TRBV7-9
cdr3_aa: CASSFGQGGDTQYF

j_call: TRBJ1-2
v_call: TRBV7-9
cdr3_aa: CASSLGSGNYGYTF

j_call: TRBJ1-1
v_call: TRBV25-1
cdr3_aa: CASSGRTGTLEAFF

j_call: TRBJ1-4
v_call: TRBV18
cdr3_aa: CASSPTGFTNEKLFF

j_call: TRBJ2-5
v_call: TRBV28
cdr3_aa: CASISPGTGEETQYF

j_call: TRBJ2-7
v_call: TRBV21-1
cdr3_aa: CASRRGLAGVSEQYF

j_call: TRBJ1-2
v_call: TRBV7-8
cdr3_aa: CASSLGAYGYTF

j_call: TRBJ2-7
v_call: TRBV10-3
cdr3_aa: CAISGRTDLGSEQYF

j_call: TRBJ2-5
v_call: TRBV25-1
cdr3_aa: CASSELKTGGIETQYF

j_call: TRBJ2-7
v_call: TRBV6-5
cdr3_aa: CASSYQGQGVYEQYF

j_call: TRBJ1-1
v_call: TRBV7-3
cdr3_aa: CASSPSGGPEAFF

j_call: TRBJ2-2
v_call: TRBV7-2
cdr3_aa: CASHIKQGITGELFF

j_call: TRBJ2-1
v_call: TRBV5-4
cdr3_aa: CASSLRERGEQFF

j_call: TRBJ2-1
v_call: TRBV4-2
cdr3_aa: CASSQELLAGDSYNEQFF

j_call: TRBJ2-2
v_call: TRBV19
cdr3_aa: CASSPQPTANTGELFF

j_call: TRBJ2-7
v_call: TRBV29-1
cdr3_aa: CSAAPRTGEQYF

j_call: TRBJ1-1
v_call: TRBV29-1
cdr3_aa: CSVVGAGRTEAFF

j_call: TRBJ2-4
v_call: TRBV11-1
cdr3_aa: CASSRDVNIQYF

j_call: TRBJ1-4
v_call: TRBV5-1
cdr3_aa: CASSLGGATNEKLFF

j_call: TRBJ2-6
v_call: TRBV6-1
cdr3_aa: CASSEGGAGANVLTF

j_call: TRBJ1-2
v_call: TRBV30
cdr3_aa: CAWSVVQNYGYTF

j_call: TRBJ2-1
v_call: TRBV9
cdr3_aa: CASSGPVTSGEQFF

j_call: TRBJ2-7
v_call: TRBV6-5
cdr3_aa: CASSKGNRGLHEQYF

j_call: TRBJ2-5
v_call: TRBV11-3
cdr3_aa: CASTPPGSVQETQYF

j_call: TRBJ1-5
v_call: TRBV9
cdr3_aa: CASSVGSCRGHQPQHF

j_call: TRBJ2-3
v_call: TRBV7-9
cdr3_aa: CASSLPGLAIYHF

j_call: TRBJ2-3
v_call: TRBV27
cdr3_aa: CASSPTRDTQYF

j_call: TRBJ2-1
v_call: TRBV7-2
cdr3_aa: CASSSRVANEQFF

j_call: TRBJ1-4
v_call: TRBV28
cdr3_aa: CASSLGWTATNEKLFF

j_call: TRBJ2-5
v_call: TRBV15
cdr3_aa: CATSRDSSKETQYF

j_call: TRBJ2-2
v_call: TRBV2
cdr3_aa: CASSERTGGIGELFF

j_call: TRBJ2-7
v_call: TRBV6-1
cdr3_aa: CASSVTRADEQYF

j_call: TRBJ2-1
v_call: TRBV29-1
cdr3_aa: CSVNPGTGINEQFF

j_call: TRBJ2-5
v_call: TRBV7-8
cdr3_aa: CASSLLGQTPQETQYF

j_call: TRBJ2-5
v_call: TRBV6-1
cdr3_aa: CASKRLAGVETQYF

j_call: TRBJ2-2
v_call: TRBV5-5
cdr3_aa: CASSFDTQGARTGELFF